This T cell receptor beta chain was observed in a study of identical twins. Notes on the study in general: High-abundance cord blood beta clonotypes had fewer insertions; memory repertoires showed none.

As regards this clonotype: The antigen remains undetermined.

Germline V gene lookup returns CDR1 DFQATT and CDR2 SNEGSKA (reference sequence). The junction had 12 bases not matched to a gene; V was cut back by 6 bases and J by 6 bases. The CDR3 spans 15 residues. A universal primer site was added by template switching, and unique molecular identifiers were carried by the cDNA. TCRdb recomputed calls from the 5' RACE reads with MiXCR, one row per CDR3 protein. The table records hundreds of thousands of distinct CDR3 sequences, 18% of them present only once. This same sample was also taken into another study, of T cells expressing NK-cell markers. From that study: CD3+CD56+NKG2C+, CD3+CD56+NKG2C- and CD3+CD56-NKG2C+ T cells, once sorted, supplied the TCR beta repertoires.

Sequencing was done on a sample of PBMCs. The genes are TRBV20-1 and TRBJ2-2, with 8 positions matching TRBD2. The origin of this receptor is a woman aged 18 to 35 in good health. The CDR3 nucleotides read TGCAGTGCAACACCAAGCGGGAGTGTCGCCGGGGAGCTGTTTTTT. It codes for CSATPSGSVAGELFF.